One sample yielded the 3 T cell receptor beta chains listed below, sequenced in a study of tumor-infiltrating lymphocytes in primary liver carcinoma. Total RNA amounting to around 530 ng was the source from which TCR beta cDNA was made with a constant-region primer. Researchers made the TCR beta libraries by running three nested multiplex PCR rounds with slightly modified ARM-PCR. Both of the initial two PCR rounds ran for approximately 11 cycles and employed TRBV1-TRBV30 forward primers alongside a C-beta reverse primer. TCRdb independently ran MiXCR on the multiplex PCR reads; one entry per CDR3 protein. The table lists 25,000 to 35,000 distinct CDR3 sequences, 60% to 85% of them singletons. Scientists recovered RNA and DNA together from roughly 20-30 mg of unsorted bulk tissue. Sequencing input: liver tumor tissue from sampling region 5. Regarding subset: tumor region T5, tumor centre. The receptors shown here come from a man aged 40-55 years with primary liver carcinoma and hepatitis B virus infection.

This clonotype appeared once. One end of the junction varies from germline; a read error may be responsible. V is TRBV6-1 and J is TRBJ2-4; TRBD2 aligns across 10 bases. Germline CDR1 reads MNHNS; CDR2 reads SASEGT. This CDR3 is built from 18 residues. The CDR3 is CACSVRLAGAGAKNIQYF. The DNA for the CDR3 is TGTGCCTGCAGTGTGAGGCTAGCGGGAGCGGGGGCCAAAAACATTCAGTACTTC.

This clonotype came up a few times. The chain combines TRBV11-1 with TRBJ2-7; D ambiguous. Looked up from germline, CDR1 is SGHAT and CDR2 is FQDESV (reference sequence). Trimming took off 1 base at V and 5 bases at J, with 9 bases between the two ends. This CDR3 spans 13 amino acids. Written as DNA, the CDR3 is TGTGCCAGCAGCTTAGGATACCTCCACGAGCAGTACTTC. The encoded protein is CASSLGYLHEQYF.

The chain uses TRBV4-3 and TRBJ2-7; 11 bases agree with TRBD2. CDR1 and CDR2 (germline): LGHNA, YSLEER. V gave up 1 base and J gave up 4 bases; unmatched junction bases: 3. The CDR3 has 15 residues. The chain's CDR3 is CASSQGLAGLYEQYF. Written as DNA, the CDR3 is TGCGCCAGCAGCCAAGGACTAGCGGGATTATACGAGCAGTACTTC.